This entry concerns a single T cell receptor beta chain. What it recognizes is unknown. This sample is part of a study of cytomegalovirus exposure and HLA in healthy donors. Overall study results and limits: Per published reports, the classifier diagnosed cytomegalovirus status with high specificity and sensitivity. Three chains linked to CMV were shown in vitro to be specific for CMV antigens.

Profiling relied on immunoSEQ multiplex PCR, and the TCRdb table lists in-frame clones only, not all of them. Here the sample spans 200,000 to 250,000 clones, less than 90% being singletons. The CDR3 extends over 14 amino acids. V trimming: 7 bases; J trimming: 1 base; junction bases outside the gene matches: 6. Germline CDR1 SGHRS, CDR2 YFSETQ. This TCR came from a man aged 18-30 years in good health and CMV-seropositive. Material for sequencing was PBMCs. This chain connects TRBV5-1 to TRBJ1-2; 8 bases are a match to TRBD1. Written as DNA, the CDR3 is TGCGCCAGCGCCGCGACAGGGGTTAACTATGGCTACACCTTC. This encodes CASAATGVNYGYTF.